This T cell receptor beta chain originates from a study of cytomegalovirus exposure and HLA in healthy donors. CDR3 size: 17 residues. Trimming at V came to 0 bases and at J to 5 bases, leaving 9 bases not matched to a gene. Germline CDR1 SGHRS, CDR2 YFSETQ. PCR used 60 Vbeta primers and 13 Jbeta primers. Clones were read by immunoSEQ multiplex PCR, and TCRdb kept only the in-frame ones, dropping some. The table has 80,000 to 95,000 clones, 64% seen once; the top ten hold 2% to 2.5%. The donors, nominally healthy at sampling, likely had unrecorded immune exposures. V usage is TRBV5-1 and J usage is TRBJ2-3, with 10 bases lining up with TRBD2. The source is a human donor in good health. The sample comprised PBMCs. This CDR3 is CASSLVPSGGSKDTQYF. The CDR3 DNA sequence: TGCGCCAGCAGCTTGGTTCCTAGCGGGGGTTCGAAAGATACGCAGTATTTT.